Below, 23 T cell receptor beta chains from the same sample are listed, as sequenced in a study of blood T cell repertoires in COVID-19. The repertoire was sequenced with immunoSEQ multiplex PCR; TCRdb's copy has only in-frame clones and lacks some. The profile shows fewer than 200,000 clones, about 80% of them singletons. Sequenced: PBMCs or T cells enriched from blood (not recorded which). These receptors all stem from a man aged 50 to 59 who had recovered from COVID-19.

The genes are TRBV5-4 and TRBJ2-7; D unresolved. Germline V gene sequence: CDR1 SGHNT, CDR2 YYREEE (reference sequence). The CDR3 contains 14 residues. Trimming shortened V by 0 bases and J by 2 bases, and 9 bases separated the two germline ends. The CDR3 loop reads CASSLAGRPYEQYF. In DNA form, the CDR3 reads TGTGCCAGCAGCTTGGCCGGCAGGCCCTACGAGCAGTACTTC.

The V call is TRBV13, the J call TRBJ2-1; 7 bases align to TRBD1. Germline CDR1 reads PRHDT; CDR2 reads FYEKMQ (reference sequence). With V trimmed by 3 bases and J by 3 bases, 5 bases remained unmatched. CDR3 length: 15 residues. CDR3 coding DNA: TGTGCCAGCAGCTTTCGGACAGGAAGCTACAATGAGCAGTTCTTC. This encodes CASSFRTGSYNEQFF.

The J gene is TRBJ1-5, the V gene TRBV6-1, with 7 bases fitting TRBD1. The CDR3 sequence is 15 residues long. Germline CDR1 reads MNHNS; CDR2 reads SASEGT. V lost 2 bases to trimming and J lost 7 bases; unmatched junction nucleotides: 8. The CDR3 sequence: CASSELDRAEQPQHF. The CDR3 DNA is TGTGCCAGCAGTGAATTAGACAGGGCGGAGCAGCCCCAGCATTTT.

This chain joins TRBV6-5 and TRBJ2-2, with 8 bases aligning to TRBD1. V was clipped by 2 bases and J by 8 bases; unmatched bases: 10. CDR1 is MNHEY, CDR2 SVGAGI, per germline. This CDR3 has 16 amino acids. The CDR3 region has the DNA TGTGCCAGCAGTTACATTGCGGACAGGGTCGCGGGGGAGCTGTTTTTT. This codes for CASSYIADRVAGELFF.

CDR3 sequence reads: CASSSTTGTTDTQYF. The CDR3 region has the DNA TGTGCCAGCAGCTCGACTACGGGCACAACAGATACGCAGTATTTT. V usage is TRBV7-2 and J usage is TRBJ2-3; D is possibly TRBD2 (5 bases). The ends were cut back, 4 bases at V and 3 bases at J, with 14 bases in the middle. Germline CDR1 and CDR2: SGHTA and FQGNSA. This CDR3 region has 15 residues.

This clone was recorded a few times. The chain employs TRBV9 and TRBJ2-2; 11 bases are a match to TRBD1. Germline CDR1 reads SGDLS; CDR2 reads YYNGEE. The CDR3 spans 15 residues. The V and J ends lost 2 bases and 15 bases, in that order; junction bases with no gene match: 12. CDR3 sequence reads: CASSVLPDRGREVFF. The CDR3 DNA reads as TGTGCCAGCAGCGTCCTCCCGGACAGGGGGCGAGAGGTGTTTTTT. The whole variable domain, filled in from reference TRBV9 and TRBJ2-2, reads DSGVTQTPKHLITATGQRVTLRCSPRSGDLSVYWYQQSLDQGLQFLIQYYNGEERAKGNILERFSAQQFPDLHSELNLSSLELGDSALYFCASSVLPDRGREVFFGEGSRLTVL.

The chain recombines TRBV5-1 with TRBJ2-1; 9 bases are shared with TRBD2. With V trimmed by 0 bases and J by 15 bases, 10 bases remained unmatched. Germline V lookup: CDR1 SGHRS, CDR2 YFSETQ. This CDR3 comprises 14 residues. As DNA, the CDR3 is TGCGCCAGCAGCTTGGGGGCGCGGGGGGGCCCTCGGTTCTTC. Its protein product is CASSLGARGGPRFF. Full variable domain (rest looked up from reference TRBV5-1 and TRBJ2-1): KAGVTQTPRYLIKTRGQQVTLSCSPISGHRSVSWYQQTPGQGLQFLFEYFSETQRNKGNFPGRFSGRQFSNSRSEMNVSTLELGDSALYLCASSLGARGGPRFFGPGTRLTVL.

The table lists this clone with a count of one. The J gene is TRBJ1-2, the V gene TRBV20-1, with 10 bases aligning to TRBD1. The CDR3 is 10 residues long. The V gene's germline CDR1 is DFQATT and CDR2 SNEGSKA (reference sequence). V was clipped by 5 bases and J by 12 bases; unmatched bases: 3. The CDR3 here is CSAQTGGDTF. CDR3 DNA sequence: TGCAGTGCTCAGACAGGGGGCGACACCTTC.

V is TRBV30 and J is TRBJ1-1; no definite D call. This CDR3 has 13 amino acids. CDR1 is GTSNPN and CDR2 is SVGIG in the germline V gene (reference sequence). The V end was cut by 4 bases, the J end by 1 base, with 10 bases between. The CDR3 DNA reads TGTGCCTGGAATAACAGACCGAACACTGAAGCTTTCTTT. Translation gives CAWNNRPNTEAFF.

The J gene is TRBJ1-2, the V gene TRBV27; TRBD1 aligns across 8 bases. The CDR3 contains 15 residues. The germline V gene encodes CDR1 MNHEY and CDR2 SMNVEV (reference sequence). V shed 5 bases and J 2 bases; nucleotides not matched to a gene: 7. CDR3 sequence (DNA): TGTGCCAGCAGTCCGTGGGACAGGCCAAACTATGGCTACACCTTC. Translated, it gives CASSPWDRPNYGYTF.

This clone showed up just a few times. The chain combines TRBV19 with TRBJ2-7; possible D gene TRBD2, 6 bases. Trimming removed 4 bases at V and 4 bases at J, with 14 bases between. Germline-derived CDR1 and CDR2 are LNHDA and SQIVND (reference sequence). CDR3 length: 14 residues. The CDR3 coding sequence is TGTGCCAGTAGTAGCGCCGGAGGGGAATACGAGCAGTACTTC. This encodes CASSSAGGEYEQYF.

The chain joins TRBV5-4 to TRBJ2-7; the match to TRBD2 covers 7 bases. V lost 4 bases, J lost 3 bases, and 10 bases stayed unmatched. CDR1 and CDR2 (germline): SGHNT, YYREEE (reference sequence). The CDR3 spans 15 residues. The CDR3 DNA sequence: TGTGCCAGCAGCCGGGGGGACGGCGGCCTCTACGAGCAGTACTTC. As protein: CASSRGDGGLYEQYF.

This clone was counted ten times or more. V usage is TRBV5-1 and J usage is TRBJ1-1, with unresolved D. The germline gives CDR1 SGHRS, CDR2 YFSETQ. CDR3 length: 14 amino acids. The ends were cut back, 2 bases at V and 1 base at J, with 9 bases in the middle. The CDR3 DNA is TGCGCCAGCAGCTTCCAGACTCCGAACACTGAAGCTTTCTTT. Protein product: CASSFQTPNTEAFF.

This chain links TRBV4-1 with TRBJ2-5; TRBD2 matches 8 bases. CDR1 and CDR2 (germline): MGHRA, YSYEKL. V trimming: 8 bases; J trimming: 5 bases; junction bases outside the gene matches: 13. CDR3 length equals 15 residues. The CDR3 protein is CASGGSGRTGETQYF. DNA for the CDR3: TGCGCCAGCGGGGGAAGCGGGAGAACCGGGGAGACCCAGTACTTC.

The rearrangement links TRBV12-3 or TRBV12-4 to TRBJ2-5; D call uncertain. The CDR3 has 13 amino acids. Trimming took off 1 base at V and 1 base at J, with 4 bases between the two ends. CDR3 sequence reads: CASSLGLQETQYF. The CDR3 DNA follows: TGTGCCAGCAGTTTAGGGCTCCAAGAGACCCAGTACTTC.

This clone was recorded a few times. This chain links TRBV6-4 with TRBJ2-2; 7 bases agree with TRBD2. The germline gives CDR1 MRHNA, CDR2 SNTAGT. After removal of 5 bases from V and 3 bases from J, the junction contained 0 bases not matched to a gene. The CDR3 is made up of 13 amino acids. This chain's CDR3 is CASSSGDTGELFF. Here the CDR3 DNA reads TGTGCCAGCAGTAGCGGGGACACCGGGGAGCTGTTTTTT.

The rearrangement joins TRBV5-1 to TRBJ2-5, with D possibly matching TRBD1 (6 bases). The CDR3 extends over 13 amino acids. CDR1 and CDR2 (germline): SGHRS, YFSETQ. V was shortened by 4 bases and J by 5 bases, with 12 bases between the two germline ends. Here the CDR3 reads CASSLQGGETQYF. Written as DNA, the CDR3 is TGCGCCAGCAGCCTACAGGGTGGGGAGACCCAGTACTTC.

This CDR3 is CASSLPRTGHNEQFF. CDR3 nucleotide sequence: TGCGCCAGCAGCTTGCCCCGGACAGGTCACAATGAGCAGTTCTTC. The chain joins TRBV5-1 to TRBJ2-1; 7 positions agree with TRBD1. The germline V gene encodes CDR1 SGHRS and CDR2 YFSETQ. The CDR3 runs to 15 residues. V was clipped by 1 base and J by 5 bases; unmatched bases: 6.

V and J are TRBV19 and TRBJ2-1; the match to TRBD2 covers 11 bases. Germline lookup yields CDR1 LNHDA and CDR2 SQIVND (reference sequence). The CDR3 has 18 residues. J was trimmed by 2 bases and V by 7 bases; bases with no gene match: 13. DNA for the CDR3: TGTGCCAGTACACCACGGGCTAGCGGGGGGCCCCCCTACAATGAGCAGTTCTTC. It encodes CASTPRASGGPPYNEQFF.

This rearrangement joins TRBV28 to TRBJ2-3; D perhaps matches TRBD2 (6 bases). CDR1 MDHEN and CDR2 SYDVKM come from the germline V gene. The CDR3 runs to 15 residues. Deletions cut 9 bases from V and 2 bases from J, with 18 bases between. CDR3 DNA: TGTGCCAGTAGACCCGGGACTTTAAACACAGATACGCAGTATTTT. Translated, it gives CASRPGTLNTDTQYF.

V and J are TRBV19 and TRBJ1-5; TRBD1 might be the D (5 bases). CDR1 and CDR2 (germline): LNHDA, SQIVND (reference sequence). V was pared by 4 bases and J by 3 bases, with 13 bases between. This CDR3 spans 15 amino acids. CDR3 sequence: CASSNSGTHNQPQHF. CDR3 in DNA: TGTGCCAGTAGTAATTCCGGGACTCACAATCAGCCCCAGCATTTT.

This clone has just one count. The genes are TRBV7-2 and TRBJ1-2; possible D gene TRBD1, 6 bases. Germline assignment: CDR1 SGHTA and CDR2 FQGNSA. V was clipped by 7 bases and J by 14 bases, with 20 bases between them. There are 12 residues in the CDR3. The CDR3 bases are TGTGCCAGCACGTCCCAAGGGGGGGCATGTACCTTC. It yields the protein CASTSQGGACTF. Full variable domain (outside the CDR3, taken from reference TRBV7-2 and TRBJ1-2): GAGVSQSPSNKVTEKGKDVELRCDPISGHTALYWYRQSLGQGLEFLIYFQGNSAPDKSGLPSDRFSAERTGGSVSTLTIQRTQQEDSAVYLCASTSQGGACTFGSGTRLTVV.

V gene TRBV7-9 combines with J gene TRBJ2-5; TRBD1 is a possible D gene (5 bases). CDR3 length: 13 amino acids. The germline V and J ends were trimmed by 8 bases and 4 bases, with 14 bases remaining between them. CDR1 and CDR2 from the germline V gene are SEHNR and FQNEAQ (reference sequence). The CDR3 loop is CASAWLGAETQYF. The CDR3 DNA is TGTGCCAGCGCCTGGCTAGGGGCAGAGACCCAGTACTTC.